A selection of T cell receptor beta chains follows, all from one sample in a study of shared clonotypes between healthy human individuals. Here immunoSEQ multiplex PCR was the method, and the copy in TCRdb shows in-frame clones only, minus some. The data show 450,000 to 500,000 clones, around 73% seen once. Sequencing was carried out using PBMCs. The receptors were gathered from a woman aged 40 to 49 in good health. Some clones in this sample may be carry-over from other donors' samples. The CDR3 runs from the conserved cysteine through the conserved F or W. Fields, in order: CDR3 protein, J gene, D gene, V gene. The D gene is left open where the match is weak.

CDR3: CASSLDTNYGYTF
J: TRBJ1-2
D: NA
V: TRBV7-9

CDR3: CAWSAPNEQFF
J: TRBJ2-1
D: NA
V: TRBV30

CDR3: CASSNMGAGANVLTF
J: TRBJ2-6
D: NA
V: TRBV18

CDR3: CASSPGTSSYNEQFF
J: TRBJ2-1
D: NA
V: TRBV27

CDR3: CACPPPSNTGELFF
J: TRBJ2-2
D: NA
V: TRBV30

CDR3: CASSLSRGGHGYTF
J: TRBJ1-2
D: NA
V: TRBV7-9

CDR3: CASSRTSGTQETQYF
J: TRBJ2-5
D: TRBD2
V: TRBV4-2

CDR3: CASSVGRAGTDTQYF
J: TRBJ2-3
D: NA
V: TRBV9

CDR3: CASNQGVAGVSTDTQYF
J: TRBJ2-3
D: TRBD2
V: TRBV28

CDR3: CASSSDRPRPNEQFF
J: TRBJ2-1
D: NA
V: TRBV28

CDR3: CAWSHPRNEQFF
J: TRBJ2-1
D: NA
V: TRBV30

CDR3: CASRIRQLPQETQYF
J: TRBJ2-5
D: NA
V: TRBV6-1

CDR3: CASSLTSDEQFF
J: TRBJ2-1
D: TRBD2
V: TRBV7-9

CDR3: CASSRPPTYEQYF
J: TRBJ2-7
D: NA
V: TRBV27

CDR3: CAWSGLAGVDTQYF
J: TRBJ2-3
D: TRBD2
V: TRBV30

CDR3: CASSPPVGLLNYGYTF
J: TRBJ1-2
D: NA
V: TRBV19

CDR3: CASSPRGGTGGLGGELFF
J: TRBJ2-2
D: TRBD1
V: TRBV4-3

CDR3: CASSLDLRGEQFF
J: TRBJ2-1
D: NA
V: TRBV11-2

CDR3: CSAENYYGYTF
J: TRBJ1-2
D: NA
V: TRBV20-1

CDR3: CASSQDSTRTGRTDEQYF
J: TRBJ2-7
D: TRBD1
V: TRBV4-1

CDR3: CASVRDSKNQPQHF
J: TRBJ1-5
D: TRBD1
V: TRBV2

CDR3: CASSIVTNGQPQHF
J: TRBJ1-5
D: NA
V: TRBV19

CDR3: CAISESISGGYNEQYF
J: TRBJ2-7
D: NA
V: TRBV10-3

CDR3: CASRLAGTDTQYF
J: TRBJ2-3
D: TRBD2
V: TRBV19

CDR3: CAISEIGDQPQHF
J: TRBJ1-5
D: NA
V: TRBV10-3

CDR3: CAWSVDRSYEQYF
J: TRBJ2-7
D: NA
V: TRBV30

CDR3: CASSLISSGAGRQYF
J: TRBJ2-7
D: NA
V: TRBV11-1

CDR3: CASRPFLSTEAFF
J: TRBJ1-1
D: NA
V: TRBV5-5

CDR3: CASSQIPGLRGEQFF
J: TRBJ2-1
D: NA
V: TRBV14

CDR3: CASSTWSNTEAFF
J: TRBJ1-1
D: NA
V: TRBV2

CDR3: CASSLLTSVDEQFF
J: TRBJ2-1
D: TRBD2
V: TRBV28

CDR3: CASSQDTPSNEKLFF
J: TRBJ1-4
D: NA
V: TRBV4-3

CDR3: CASSLNYGQRGAGANVLTF
J: TRBJ2-6
D: NA
V: TRBV28

CDR3: CASSLAPGQGGFTYEQYF
J: TRBJ2-7
D: TRBD1
V: TRBV7-9

CDR3: CASSRGGPGNEQFF
J: TRBJ2-1
D: TRBD2
V: TRBV10-1

CDR3: CASSDSGSSDTQYF
J: TRBJ2-3
D: TRBD2
V: TRBV5-4

CDR3: CASSISGTGGTEAFF
J: TRBJ1-1
D: TRBD1
V: TRBV19

CDR3: CASSPGGTEAFF
J: TRBJ1-1
D: NA
V: TRBV28

CDR3: CSVGSGGHEQYF
J: TRBJ2-7
D: NA
V: TRBV29-1

CDR3: CASSQDQRGARGTQYF
J: TRBJ2-3
D: TRBD2
V: TRBV14

CDR3: CASSQAPGGIRETQYF
J: TRBJ2-5
D: NA
V: TRBV14

CDR3: CASSDERDGTDTQYF
J: TRBJ2-3
D: TRBD2
V: TRBV9

CDR3: CAISEEQAYEQYF
J: TRBJ2-7
D: NA
V: TRBV10-3

CDR3: CASSSDASVSANTGELFF
J: TRBJ2-2
D: NA
V: TRBV7-3

CDR3: CASSPIEGLRFGTDTQYF
J: TRBJ2-3
D: NA
V: TRBV2